Listed below are T cell receptor beta chains from one sample, sequenced in a study of beta chain features in type 1 diabetes. Repertoires were generated with immunoSEQ multiplex PCR, while TCRdb's copy carries only in-frame clones and drops some. The sample shows about 700,000 clones, around 15% of them seen only once. Input material: naive CD4+ T cells from blood. These TCRs come from a man younger than 35 with type 1 diabetes. The CDR3 runs from the conserved cysteine through the conserved F or W. Fields, in order: J gene, D gene, clone size, V gene, CDR3 protein, CDR3 DNA. A D gene is named only where the DNA matches it firmly. Clone size is not always given. Where it is, it says once, few, many or a class for expanded clones.

>TRBJ1-1|.|.|TRBV5-6
CASSSGAQAFF
TGTGCCAGCAGCTCCGGGGCTCAAGCTTTCTTT
>TRBJ1-5|.|few|TRBV2
CASSEWASNQPQHF
TGTGCCAGCAGTGAATGGGCCAGCAATCAGCCCCAGCATTTT
>TRBJ2-7|TRBD2|.|TRBV7-2
CASSLGASGGYEQYF
TGTGCCAGCAGCTTAGGGGCTAGCGGGGGCTACGAGCAGTACTTC
>TRBJ2-5|.|few|TRBV7-9
CASSLAGTSIRETQYF
TGTGCCAGCAGCTTAGCCGGGACATCAATCCGGGAGACCCAGTACTTC
>TRBJ2-6|TRBD2|few|TRBV6-5
CASTEGGTGANVLTF
TGTGCCAGCACAGAGGGAGGGACTGGGGCCAACGTCCTGACTTTC
>TRBJ2-7|.|.|TRBV5-4
CASSSSVGAGYEQYF
TGTGCCAGCAGCTCTAGCGTGGGGGCCGGCTACGAGCAGTACTTC
>TRBJ2-7|TRBD1|.|TRBV10-3
CAISGRGPKSSYEQYF
TGTGCCATCAGTGGAAGGGGGCCAAAAAGCTCCTACGAGCAGTACTTC
>TRBJ2-7|.|few|TRBV28
CASSLAGRRTTYEQYF
TGTGCCAGCAGTTTGGCGGGACGGCGCACCACCTACGAGCAGTACTTC
>TRBJ2-3|.|.|TRBV19
CASRWGGTDTQYF
TGTGCCAGCCGTTGGGGGGGCACAGATACGCAGTATTTT
>TRBJ1-2|TRBD1|.|TRBV25-1
CASRGTGDGYTF
TGTGCCAGCCGCGGGACAGGGGACGGCTACACCTTC
>TRBJ2-7|TRBD1|.|TRBV7-9
CASSSGQGVGYEQYF
TGTGCCAGCAGCTCCGGACAGGGGGTGGGATACGAGCAGTACTTC
>TRBJ2-3|.|.|TRBV7-6
CASSLNERGTDTQYF
TGTGCCAGCAGCTTAAATGAGCGGGGCACAGATACGCAGTATTTT
>TRBJ1-1|TRBD1|.|TRBV7-9
CASSSRGQGTEAFF
TGTGCCAGCAGCTCCAGGGGGCAAGGCACTGAAGCTTTCTTT
>TRBJ2-1|TRBD1|.|TRBV7-8
CASSRTGSSYNEQFF
TGTGCCAGCAGCCGGACAGGGAGCTCCTACAATGAGCAGTTCTTC
>TRBJ1-1|.|few|TRBV19
CASSTRQYQMNTEAFF
TGTGCCAGTAGTACGCGACAGTATCAGATGAACACTGAAGCTTTCTTT
>TRBJ2-7|.|few|TRBV30
CAWRTHYEQYF
TGTGCCTGGAGGACCCACTACGAGCAGTACTTC
>TRBJ1-5|.|few|TRBV9
CASSPQAGGNNQPQHF
TGTGCCAGCAGCCCTCAGGCGGGAGGGAACAATCAGCCCCAGCATTTT
>TRBJ2-2|TRBD2|.|TRBV30
CAWSSGGYTGELFF
TGTGCCTGGAGTAGCGGGGGTTACACCGGGGAGCTGTTTTTT
>TRBJ1-1|.|.|TRBV7-9
CASSLQGSTEAFF
TGTGCCAGCAGTCTACAGGGAAGCACTGAAGCTTTCTTT
>TRBJ2-5|.|few|TRBV30
CALGGHETQYF
TGTGCCCTGGGGGGGCATGAGACCCAGTACTTC
>TRBJ2-1|.|few|TRBV30
CAWSVGLREVDEQFF
TGTGCCTGGAGTGTAGGTCTTCGAGAGGTTGATGAGCAGTTCTTC
>TRBJ1-1|.|.|TRBV30
CAWLGQPNTEAFF
TGTGCCTGGCTAGGACAGCCGAACACTGAAGCTTTCTTT
>TRBJ2-7|TRBD1|.|TRBV27
CASSAGQGANEQYF
TGTGCCAGCAGTGCGGGACAGGGGGCCAACGAGCAGTACTTC
>TRBJ2-4|TRBD1|once|TRBV4-3
CASSQITGAGTKNIQYF
TGCGCCAGCAGCCAAATAACAGGGGCAGGAACCAAAAACATTCAGTACTTC
>TRBJ1-2|TRBD1|.|TRBV2
CASSPQGADGYTF
TGTGCCAGCAGTCCACAGGGGGCGGATGGCTACACCTTC
>TRBJ1-2|.|.|TRBV2
CASSDRVDYGYTF
TGTGCCAGCAGTGACAGGGTGGACTATGGCTACACCTTC
>TRBJ2-7|.|few|TRBV6-5
CASSEAYEQYF
TGTGCCAGCAGTGAAGCCTACGAGCAGTACTTC
>TRBJ1-5|TRBD1|.|TRBV29-1
CSARGQGAEQPQHF
TGCAGCGCCCGGGGACAGGGGGCGGAACAGCCCCAGCATTTT
>TRBJ2-7|TRBD2|.|TRBV10-3
CAISKSSGEISYEQYF
TGTGCCATCAGTAAATCTAGCGGGGAGATCTCCTACGAGCAGTACTTC
>TRBJ2-6|.|.|TRBV27
CASSLKATGLRGANVLTF
TGTGCCAGCAGTTTAAAAGCGACAGGCCTCAGGGGGGCCAACGTCCTGACTTTC
>TRBJ2-1|TRBD1|few|TRBV4-1
CASSHPRTGPYNEQFF
TGCGCCAGCAGCCACCCTCGGACAGGACCATACAATGAGCAGTTCTTC
>TRBJ1-6|TRBD1|.|TRBV10-3
CAISAGQGVVPLHF
TGTGCCATCAGTGCCGGACAGGGGGTGGTACCCCTCCACTTT
>TRBJ2-7|TRBD1|few|TRBV6-1
CASSEARDRGLTSYEQYF
TGTGCCAGCAGTGAAGCCCGGGACAGGGGTCTGACCTCCTACGAGCAGTACTTC
>TRBJ1-3|.|.|TRBV30
CAWIRQVDSGNTIYF
TGTGCCTGGATCCGACAGGTTGACTCTGGAAACACCATATATTTT
>TRBJ2-7|TRBD1|few|TRBV27
CASRRTGSYEQYF
TGTGCCAGCAGGAGGACAGGAAGCTACGAGCAGTACTTC
>TRBJ2-2|.|.|TRBV7-9
CASSRVAGELFF
TGTGCCAGCAGCCGTGTAGCCGGGGAGCTGTTTTTT
>TRBJ1-6|.|.|TRBV2
CASTREMGSPLHF
TGTGCCAGCACGAGAGAAATGGGTTCACCCCTCCACTTT
>TRBJ2-1|.|few|TRBV30
CASRGEGEQFF
TGTGCCTCACGGGGAGAGGGGGAGCAGTTCTTC
>TRBJ2-1|TRBD1|once|TRBV7-8
CASSLKPGQWEFF
TGTGCCAGCAGCTTAAAGCCGGGACAGTGGGAGTTCTTC
>TRBJ1-2|.|.|TRBV11-2
CASSLLGRQGYTF
TGTGCCAGCAGCTTATTGGGACGACAAGGCTACACCTTC
>TRBJ1-6|.|.|TRBV10-3
CAISGYRVGDSPLHF
TGTGCCATCAGTGGATACAGGGTCGGGGATTCACCCCTCCACTTT
>TRBJ1-1|.|.|TRBV13
CASSLEDRNTEAFF
TGTGCCAGCAGCTTAGAGGACAGGAACACTGAAGCTTTCTTT
>TRBJ2-5|.|.|TRBV30
CAWSVIRETQYF
TGTGCCTGGAGTGTAATACGGGAGACCCAGTACTTC
>TRBJ2-7|TRBD2|.|TRBV25-1
CASSSSPLAGAYEQYF
TGTGCCAGCAGTTCCTCACCTCTAGCGGGGGCCTACGAGCAGTACTTC
>TRBJ1-1|.|few|TRBV7-6
CASSLPLTEAFF
TGTGCCAGCAGCCTACCCCTCACTGAAGCTTTCTTT
>TRBJ1-5|.|.|TRBV10-3
CAISRDSSNQPQHF
TGTGCCATCAGTCGAGACAGCAGTAATCAGCCCCAGCATTTT
>TRBJ2-3|.|.|TRBV2
CASSGGGDTQYF
TGTGCCAGCAGTGGAGGGGGAGATACGCAGTATTTT
>TRBJ2-2|TRBD1|few|TRBV28
CATNGRDRAAGELFF
TGTGCCACCAATGGGCGGGACAGGGCGGCCGGGGAGCTGTTTTTT
>TRBJ1-4|TRBD1|.|TRBV11-2
CASSRTGGRANEKLFF
TGTGCCAGCAGCCGGACAGGGGGCAGGGCTAATGAAAAACTGTTTTTT
>TRBJ2-3|TRBD2|.|TRBV6-1
CASTREGTDTQYF
TGTGCCAGCACGCGGGAGGGCACAGATACGCAGTATTTT
>TRBJ2-7|.|.|TRBV30
CACETYEQYF
TGTGCCTGTGAGACCTACGAGCAGTACTTC
>TRBJ2-6|.|.|TRBV7-6
CASSRGSGSGANVLTF
TGTGCCAGCAGCCGGGGAAGCGGCTCTGGGGCCAACGTCCTGACTTTC
>TRBJ1-6|.|few|TRBV5-1
CASGVSDNSPLHF
TGCGCCAGCGGGGTTTCGGATAATTCACCCCTCCACTTT
>TRBJ2-3|.|.|TRBV18
CASSPPSTDTQYF
TGTGCCAGCTCACCTCCAAGCACAGATACGCAGTATTTT
>TRBJ2-5|TRBD2|few|TRBV5-1
CASSLFLSGGERETQYF
TGCGCCAGCAGCTTGTTTCTTAGCGGGGGCGAAAGAGAGACCCAGTACTTC
>TRBJ1-2|.|.|TRBV6-1
CASSEGQKTNYGYTF
TGTGCCAGCAGTGAAGGACAGAAGACTAACTATGGCTACACCTTC
>TRBJ1-5|.|few|TRBV19
CASSGQGLVQPQHF
TGTGCCAGTAGTGGGCAGGGTCTTGTTCAGCCCCAGCATTTT
>TRBJ1-2|.|.|TRBV7-2
CASKTLTEIRKYGYTF
TGTGCCAGCAAGACATTGACAGAGATTCGGAAGTATGGCTACACCTTC
>TRBJ2-5|.|.|TRBV7-9
CASSLDFGTKEAQYF
TGTGCCAGCAGCTTAGATTTTGGGACAAAAGAGGCCCAGTACTTC
>TRBJ2-1|TRBD2|.|TRBV7-6
CASSFAGGDNEQFF
TGTGCCAGCAGCTTTGCGGGAGGCGACAATGAGCAGTTCTTC